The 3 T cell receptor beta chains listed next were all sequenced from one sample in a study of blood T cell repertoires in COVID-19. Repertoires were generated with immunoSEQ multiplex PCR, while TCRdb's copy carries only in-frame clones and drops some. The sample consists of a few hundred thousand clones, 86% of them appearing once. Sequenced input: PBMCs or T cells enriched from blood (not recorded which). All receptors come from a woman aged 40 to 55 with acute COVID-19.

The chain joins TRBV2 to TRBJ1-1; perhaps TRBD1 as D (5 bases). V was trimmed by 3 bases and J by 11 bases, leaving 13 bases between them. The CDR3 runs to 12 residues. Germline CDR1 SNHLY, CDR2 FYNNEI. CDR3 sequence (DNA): TGTGCCAGCAGTGATTCCTGGGGCTCGGCTTTCTTT. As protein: CASSDSWGSAFF.

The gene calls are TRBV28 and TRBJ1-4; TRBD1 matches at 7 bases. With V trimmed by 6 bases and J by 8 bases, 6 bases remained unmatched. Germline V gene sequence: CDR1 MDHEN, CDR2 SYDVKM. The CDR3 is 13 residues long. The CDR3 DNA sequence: TGTGCCAGCAGCCTTGACAGGGTCGAAAAACTGTTTTTT. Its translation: CASSLDRVEKLFF. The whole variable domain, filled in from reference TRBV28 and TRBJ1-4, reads DVKVTQSSRYLVKRTGEKVFLECVQDMDHENMFWYRQDPGLGLRLIYFSYDVKMKEKGDIPEGYSVSREKKERFSLILESASTNQTSMYLCASSLDRVEKLFFGSGTQLSVL.

The chain's CDR3 is CASSLWGGTRNQPQHF. The CDR3 DNA sequence: TGTGCCAGCAGTTTATGGGGGGGGACCCGCAATCAGCCCCAGCATTTT. The chain carries TRBV28 and TRBJ1-5; possible D gene TRBD1, 5 bases. Germline V CDR1 and CDR2: MDHEN, SYDVKM. Trimming left V 0 bases short and J 2 bases short, with 11 bases between. The CDR3 is 16 amino acids.